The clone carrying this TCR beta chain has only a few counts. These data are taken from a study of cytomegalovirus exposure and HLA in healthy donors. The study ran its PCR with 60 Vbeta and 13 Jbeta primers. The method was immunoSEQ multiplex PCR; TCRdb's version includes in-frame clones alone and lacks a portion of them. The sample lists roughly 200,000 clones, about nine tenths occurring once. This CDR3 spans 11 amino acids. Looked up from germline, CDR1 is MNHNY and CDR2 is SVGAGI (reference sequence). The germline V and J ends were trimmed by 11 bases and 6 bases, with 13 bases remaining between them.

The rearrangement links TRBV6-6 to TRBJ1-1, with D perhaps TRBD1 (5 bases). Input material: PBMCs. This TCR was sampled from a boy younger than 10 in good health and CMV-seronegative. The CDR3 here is CACSLGAEAFF. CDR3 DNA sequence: TGTGCCTGCTCCTTAGGGGCTGAAGCTTTCTTT.